What follows are 8 T cell receptor beta chains derived from one specimen sequenced in a study of T cell responses to AZD1222 COVID-19 vaccine. Libraries were prepared by immunoSEQ multiplex PCR; TCRdb keeps only in-frame clonotypes and omits some of them. The sample holds over 130,000 clones, 92% seen once. The sample consisted of peripheral blood, taken 28 days after the second AZD1222 dose. The receptors stem from an adult who received the AZD1222 COVID-19 vaccine.

V gene TRBV19 combines with J gene TRBJ2-1; 9 bases line up with TRBD2. This CDR3 is 15 amino acids long. Germline CDR1 and CDR2: LNHDA and SQIVND (reference sequence). J gave up 8 bases and V 3 bases, and 8 bases lay outside the gene matches. CDR3 sequence reads: CASSMREGPSDEQFF. Here the CDR3 DNA reads TGTGCCAGTAGTATGCGGGAGGGCCCAAGCGATGAGCAGTTCTTC.

The V gene is TRBV12-3 or TRBV12-4, the J gene TRBJ2-2; perhaps TRBD1 as D (6 bases). The CDR3 contains 13 residues. V lost 10 bases and J lost 3, with 12 bases in between. The DNA of the CDR3 is TGTGCCAACACGGACAGATACACCGGGGAGCTGTTTTTT. Protein sequence: CANTDRYTGELFF.

This rearrangement joins TRBV18 to TRBJ2-3, with no clear D. Per the germline V gene, CDR1 is KGHSH and CDR2 is LQKENI. Trimming took off 0 bases at V and 2 bases at J, with 9 bases between the two ends. This CDR3 has 15 residues. CDR3: CASSPPQSITDTQYF. The CDR3 DNA reads TGTGCCAGCTCACCACCGCAGAGTATCACAGATACGCAGTATTTT.

The chain links TRBV19 to TRBJ2-7; D unclear. Germline values: CDR1 LNHDA, CDR2 SQIVND (reference sequence). Trimming removed 1 base at V and 7 bases at J, with 11 bases between. This CDR3 has 13 amino acids. CDR3 region: CASSIVASYEQYF. CDR3 DNA: TGTGCCAGTAGTATAGTGGCTAGTTATGAGCAGTACTTC.

In nucleotides, the CDR3 is TGTGCCAGTAGTCGACAGATGAGCTCTGGAAACACCATATATTTT. Encoded protein: CASSRQMSSGNTIYF. The rearrangement uses TRBV19 and TRBJ1-3; possibly TRBD1 for D (5 bases). Trimming removed 5 bases at V and 0 bases at J, with 11 bases between. Germline V gene data show CDR1 as LNHDA and CDR2 as SQIVND (reference sequence). This CDR3 is built from 15 residues.

This chain uses TRBV9 with TRBJ1-2, with no clear D. V was pared by 2 bases and J by 0 bases, with 8 bases between. Germline V gene sequence: CDR1 SGDLS, CDR2 YYNGEE. The CDR3 totals 14 residues. Written as DNA, the CDR3 is TGTGCCAGCAGCGTTACGGACTCTAACTATGGCTACACCTTC. Its protein is CASSVTDSNYGYTF.

This sequence joins TRBV19 and TRBJ2-1; D remains ambiguous. The germline CDR1 and CDR2 sequences are LNHDA and SQIVND (reference sequence). Trimming shortened V by 6 bases and J by 5 bases, and 11 bases separated the two germline ends. CDR3 length equals 13 residues. The CDR3 DNA sequence: TGTGCCAGTAGGAGGCCCTTCCACAATGAGCAGTTCTTC. Translation gives CASRRPFHNEQFF.

V usage is TRBV12-5 and J usage is TRBJ1-3; unclear D gene. The CDR3 runs 15 residues. Trimming shortened V by 7 bases and J by 0 bases, and 13 bases separated the two germline ends. Germline-derived CDR1 and CDR2 are LGHNT and FRNRAP. CDR3 sequence reads: CASAIDLNSGNTIYF. The CDR3, as DNA: TGTGCTAGTGCCATCGATCTTAACTCTGGAAACACCATATATTTT.